This T cell receptor (beta chain) was profiled in a study of cytomegalovirus exposure and HLA in healthy donors. The PCR made use of 60 Vbeta and 13 Jbeta primers. Profiled with immunoSEQ multiplex PCR; TCRdb holds only in-frame clones, not every one. In the table there are more than 150,000 clones, 80% of which are singletons. The V and J ends lost 2 bases and 4 bases respectively, with 14 bases between them. Per germline, CDR1 GTSNPN and CDR2 SVGIG (reference sequence). This CDR3 comprises 14 residues. Sequencing was done on a sample of PBMCs. The clonotype was recovered from a boy between 5 and 17 years old in good health and CMV-seronegative. V is TRBV30 and J is TRBJ1-1; D uncertain. CDR3 amino acids: CAWSSRARGTEAFF. In DNA form, the CDR3 reads TGTGCCTGGAGTTCAAGGGCGCGGGGCACTGAAGCTTTCTTT.